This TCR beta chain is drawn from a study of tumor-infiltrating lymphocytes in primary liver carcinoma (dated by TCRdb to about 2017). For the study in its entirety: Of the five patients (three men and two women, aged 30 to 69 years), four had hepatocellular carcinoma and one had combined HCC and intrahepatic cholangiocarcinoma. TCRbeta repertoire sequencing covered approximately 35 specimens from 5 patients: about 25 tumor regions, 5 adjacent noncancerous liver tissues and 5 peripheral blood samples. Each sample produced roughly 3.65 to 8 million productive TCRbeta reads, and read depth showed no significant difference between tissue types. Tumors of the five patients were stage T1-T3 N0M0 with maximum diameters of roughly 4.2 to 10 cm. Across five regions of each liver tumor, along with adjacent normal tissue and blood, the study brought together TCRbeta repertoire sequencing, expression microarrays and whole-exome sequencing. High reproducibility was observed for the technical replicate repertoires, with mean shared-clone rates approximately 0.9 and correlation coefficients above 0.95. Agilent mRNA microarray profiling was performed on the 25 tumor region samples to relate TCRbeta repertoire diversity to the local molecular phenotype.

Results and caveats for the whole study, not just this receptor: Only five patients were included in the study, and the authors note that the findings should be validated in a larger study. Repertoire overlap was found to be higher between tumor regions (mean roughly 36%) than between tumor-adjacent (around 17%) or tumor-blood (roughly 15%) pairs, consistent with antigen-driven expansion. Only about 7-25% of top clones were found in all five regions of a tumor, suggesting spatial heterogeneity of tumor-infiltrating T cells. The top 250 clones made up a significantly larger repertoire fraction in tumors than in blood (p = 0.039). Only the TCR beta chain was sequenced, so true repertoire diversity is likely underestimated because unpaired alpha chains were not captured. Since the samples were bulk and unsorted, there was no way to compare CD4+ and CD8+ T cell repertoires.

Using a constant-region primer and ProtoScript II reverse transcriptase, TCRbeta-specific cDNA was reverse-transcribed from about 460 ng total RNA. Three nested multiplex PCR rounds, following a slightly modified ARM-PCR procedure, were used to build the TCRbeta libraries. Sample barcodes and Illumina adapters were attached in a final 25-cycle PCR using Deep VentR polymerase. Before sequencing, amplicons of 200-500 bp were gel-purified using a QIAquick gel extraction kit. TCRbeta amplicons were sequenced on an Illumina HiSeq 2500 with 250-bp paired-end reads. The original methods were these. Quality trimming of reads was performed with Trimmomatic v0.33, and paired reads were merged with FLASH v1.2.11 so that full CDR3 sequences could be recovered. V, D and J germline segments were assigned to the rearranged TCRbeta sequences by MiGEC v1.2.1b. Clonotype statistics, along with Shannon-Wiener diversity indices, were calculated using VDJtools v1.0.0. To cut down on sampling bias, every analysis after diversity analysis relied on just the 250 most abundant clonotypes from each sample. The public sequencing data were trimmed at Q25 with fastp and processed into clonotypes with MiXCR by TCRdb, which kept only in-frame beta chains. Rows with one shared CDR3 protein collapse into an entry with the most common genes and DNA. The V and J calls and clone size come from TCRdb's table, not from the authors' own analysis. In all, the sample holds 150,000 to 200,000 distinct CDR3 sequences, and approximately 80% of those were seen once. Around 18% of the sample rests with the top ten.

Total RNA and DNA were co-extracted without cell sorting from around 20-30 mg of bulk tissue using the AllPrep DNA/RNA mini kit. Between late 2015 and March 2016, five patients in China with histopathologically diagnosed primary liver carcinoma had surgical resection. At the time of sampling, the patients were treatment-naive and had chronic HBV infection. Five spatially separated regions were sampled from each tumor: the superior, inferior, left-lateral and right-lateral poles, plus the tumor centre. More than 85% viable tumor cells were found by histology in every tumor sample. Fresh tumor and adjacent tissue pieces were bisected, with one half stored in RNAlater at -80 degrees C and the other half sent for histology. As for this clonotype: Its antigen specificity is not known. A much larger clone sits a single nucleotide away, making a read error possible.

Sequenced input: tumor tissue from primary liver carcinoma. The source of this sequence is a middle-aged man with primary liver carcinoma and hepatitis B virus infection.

CDR3 reads: CANGYGGVDEKLFF. The DNA sequence follows: TGTGCCAACGGTTACGGAGGTGTTGATGAAAAACTGTTTTTT. The V and J segments used are TRBV6-5 and TRBJ1-4; the D gene is unclear. At the junction V is shortened by 10 bases and J by 6 bases, with 18 bases in between. The CDR3, from cysteine to phenylalanine, totals 14 residues. The read is trimmed to its CDR3 DNA, 42 bases read in frame from base 1. The germline V gene gives CDR1 as MNHEY and CDR2 as SVGAGI.